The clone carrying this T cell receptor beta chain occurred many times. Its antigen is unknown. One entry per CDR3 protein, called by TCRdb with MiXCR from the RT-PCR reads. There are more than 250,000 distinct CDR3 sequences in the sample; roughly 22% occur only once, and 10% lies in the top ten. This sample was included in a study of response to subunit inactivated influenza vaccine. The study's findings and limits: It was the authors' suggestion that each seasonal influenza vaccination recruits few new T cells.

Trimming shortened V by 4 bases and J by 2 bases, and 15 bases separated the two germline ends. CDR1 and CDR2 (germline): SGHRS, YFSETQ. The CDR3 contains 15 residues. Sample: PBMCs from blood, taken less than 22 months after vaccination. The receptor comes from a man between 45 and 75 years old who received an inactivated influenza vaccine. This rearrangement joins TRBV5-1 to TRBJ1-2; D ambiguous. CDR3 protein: CASSRLSGSNYGYTF. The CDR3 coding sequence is TGCGCCAGCAGCAGATTGTCGGGCAGCAACTATGGCTACACCTTC.